The clone carrying this TCR beta chain showed up many times. The sample belongs to a study of T cells in Graves' hyperthyroidism and ophthalmopathy. From RNA transcripts, TCR beta CDR3 regions were amplified. In the first-round RT-PCR of the TCR CDR3, the HTBI primer set was used. TCRdb redid the calling of the multiplex PCR reads with MiXCR, one entry per CDR3 protein. Among around 56,000 distinct CDR3 sequences listed, 49% were seen once. Trimming removed 0 bases from V and 0 bases from J, with 7 bases in between. CDR3 length: 15 amino acids. Germline CDR1 reads SGHRS; CDR2 reads YFSETQ. Sequenced material: blood. The TCR originated in a woman aged 25 to 39 with Graves' ophthalmopathy. The rearrangement links TRBV5-1 to TRBJ1-3; D ambiguous. The CDR3 is CASSLEAASGNTIYF. CDR3 in DNA: TGCGCCAGCAGCTTGGAAGCAGCCTCTGGAAACACCATATATTTT.